Presented here are 12 T cell receptor beta chains from one specimen sequenced in a study of cytotoxic CD8 clonotypes in ibrutinib-treated CLL. TCRdb keeps only in-frame clones here, not all; method: immunoSEQ multiplex PCR. This sample carries some 200,000 clones, around 70% of them seen once, and the ten largest clones take roughly 13%. The sample was PBMCs, taken after 24 months of ibrutinib treatment. Receptors were obtained from a human donor with chronic lymphocytic leukemia.

The chain has TRBV14 and TRBJ2-1; D unclear. Germline V gene lookup returns CDR1 SGHDN and CDR2 FVKESK. This CDR3 contains 12 residues. With 0 bases removed from V and 7 bases from J, the gap between germline ends came to 4 bases. The DNA of the CDR3 is TGTGCCAGCAGCCAAGAGTTGAATGAGCAGTTCTTC. Translating gives CASSQELNEQFF.

J is TRBJ2-3 and V is TRBV9; D uncertain. The length of the CDR3 is 15 residues. Trimming took off 0 bases at V and 1 base at J, with 9 bases between the two ends. Germline-derived CDR1 and CDR2 are SGDLS and YYNGEE. The CDR3 loop reads CASSVGPRGTDTQYF. CDR3 coding DNA: TGTGCCAGCAGCGTAGGTCCTAGGGGCACAGATACGCAGTATTTT. Full variable domain (missing parts from reference TRBV9 and TRBJ2-3): DSGVTQTPKHLITATGQRVTLRCSPRSGDLSVYWYQQSLDQGLQFLIQYYNGEERAKGNILERFSAQQFPDLHSELNLSSLELGDSALYFCASSVGPRGTDTQYFGPGTRLTVL.

CDR3 sequence reads: CASSLGTSMSETQYF. CDR3 sequence (DNA): TGTGCCAGCAGCCTCGGGACTAGCATGAGCGAGACCCAGTACTTC. The chain uses TRBV7-9 and TRBJ2-5; 9 positions match TRBD2. Germline-derived CDR1 and CDR2 are SEHNR and FQNEAQ (reference sequence). Germline trimming cut 5 bases from V and 5 bases from J; bases unmatched to any gene: 9. The CDR3 is 15 residues long.

This chain connects TRBV6-5 to TRBJ2-2, with TRBD1 identical over 12 bases. The CDR3 is made up of 16 amino acids. V shed 4 bases and J 6 bases; nucleotides not matched to a gene: 6. The germline V gene encodes CDR1 MNHEY and CDR2 SVGAGI. The CDR3 spells CASSSPGQGASGELFF. The DNA of the CDR3 is TGTGCCAGCAGTTCCCCGGGACAGGGGGCCTCCGGGGAGCTGTTTTTT.

This clone was counted once. This chain joins TRBV6-5 and TRBJ1-2; D is unresolved. The CDR3 is made up of 16 amino acids. Germline values: CDR1 MNHEY, CDR2 SVGAGI. The V end lost 1 base, the J end lost 3 bases, and 15 bases lay between the germline ends. The CDR3 region is CASSYFSVQSDYGYTF. CDR3 coding DNA: TGTGCCAGCAGTTACTTCTCCGTACAGTCGGACTATGGCTACACCTTC.

V and J are TRBV7-8 and TRBJ1-1; D gene unclear. CDR3 length: 16 amino acids. Trimming removed 5 bases at V and 1 base at J, with 17 bases between. Germline CDR1 SGHVS, CDR2 FQNEAQ. CDR3 sequence (DNA): TGTGCCAGCAGCCCCGTGAGTGTTTGGGGGAACACTGAAGCTTTCTTT. This sequence encodes CASSPVSVWGNTEAFF. Together with reference TRBV7-8 and TRBJ1-1, the CDR3 gives the full variable domain: GAGVSQSPRYKVAKRGQDVALRCDPISGHVSLFWYQQALGQGPEFLTYFQNEAQLDKSGLPSDRFFAERPEGSVSTLKIQRTQQEDSAVYLCASSPVSVWGNTEAFFGQGTRLTVV.

The chain links TRBV20-1 to TRBJ2-7; TRBD1 or TRBD2 may be the D gene (5 bases each). The CDR3 length is 11 residues. In germline, CDR1 is DFQATT, CDR2 SNEGSKA (reference sequence). Between the trimmed V and J ends, which lost 6 bases and 6 bases, there was a span of 12 bases. The CDR3 DNA is TGCAGTGCGAAGGTAGGGACCGAGCAGTACTTC. Its translation: CSAKVGTEQYF.

The rearrangement links TRBV28 to TRBJ2-5; D gene ambiguous. CDR1 is MDHEN, CDR2 SYDVKM, per germline. Trimming took off 8 bases at V and 9 bases at J, with 25 bases between the two ends. This CDR3 comprises 15 residues. CDR3 coding DNA: TGTGCCAGCGAGCGTATTGGTGGTCCCCAAGGGCCCCAGTACTTC. Protein product: CASERIGGPQGPQYF.

The rearrangement links TRBV4-3 to TRBJ2-6; D unclear. Germline V gene sequence: CDR1 LGHNA, CDR2 YSLEER. Between the trimmed V and J ends, which lost 4 bases and 2 bases, there was a span of 6 bases. CDR3 length equals 14 residues. The CDR3 is CASSLRAGANVLTF. In DNA, the CDR3 is TGCGCCAGCAGCCTCAGAGCTGGGGCCAACGTCCTGACTTTC.

The J gene is TRBJ2-1, the V gene TRBV7-3; a possible D gene is TRBD2 (5 bases). Trimming removed 0 bases from V and 7 bases from J, with 13 bases in between. This CDR3 has 15 residues. Germline loops: CDR1 SGHTA, CDR2 FQGTGA. This CDR3 reads CASSLTGGRGNEQFF. The CDR3 nucleotides read TGTGCCAGCAGCTTAACCGGAGGTAGAGGTAATGAGCAGTTCTTC.

This clone came up a few times. The chain couples TRBV7-3 to TRBJ2-3, with 10 bases that match TRBD1. Germline CDR1 SGHTA, CDR2 FQGTGA. V lost 6 bases and J lost 4; bases outside the gene matches: 4. The CDR3 has 14 amino acids. CDR3 in amino acids: CASSLTGGPDTQYF. The CDR3 nucleotides read TGTGCCAGCAGTTTGACAGGGGGCCCAGATACGCAGTATTTT.

The genes are TRBV4-1 and TRBJ2-5; D unclear. Germline V gene lookup returns CDR1 MGHRA and CDR2 YSYEKL. V was clipped by 0 bases and J by 2 bases, with 10 bases between them. The CDR3 covers 15 residues. CDR3 in DNA: TGCGCCAGCAGCCAAGATTTCGCCAGACAAGAGACCCAGTACTTC. This encodes CASSQDFARQETQYF.